This T cell receptor (beta chain) was identified during a study of cytomegalovirus exposure and HLA in healthy donors. About this clone: The antigen is undetermined.

The study, taken as a whole, reports: According to an earlier analysis, most TCR beta V segments yielded productive rearrangements about 90% or about 30% of the time.

PCR amplification relied on 60 Vbeta primers (plus 13 Jbeta primers). TCRdb's table, derived via immunoSEQ multiplex PCR, lists solely in-frame clones and lacks some. Recorded for this sample: more than 95,000 clones. The V end was cut by 6 bases, the J end by 15 bases, with 12 bases between. CDR1 MDHEN and CDR2 SYDVKM come from the germline V gene. This CDR3 spans 10 amino acids. This clonotype was obtained from a man aged 40-50 years in good health and CMV-seronegative. The source material was PBMCs. The chain is built from TRBV28 and TRBJ2-1; no definite D call. CDR3 sequence: CASRLRFWFF. In DNA, the CDR3 is TGTGCCAGCAGACTGCGCTTTTGGTTCTTC. The whole variable domain, remainder taken from reference TRBV28 and TRBJ2-1, is DVKVTQSSRYLVKRTGEKVFLECVQDMDHENMFWYRQDPGLGLRLIYFSYDVKMKEKGDIPEGYSVSREKKERFSLILESASTNQTSMYLCASRLRFWFFGPGTRLTVL.